This TCR beta chain was sequenced during a study of shared clonotypes between healthy human individuals. Study-level results: Non-shared clonotypes showed lower generation probabilities than clonotypes common to all four donors. Sharing across four donors was seen in 4.5% to 5.5% of naive CD4 clonotypes.

Notes on this clone: As yet, its antigen is unknown.

Terminally differentiated effector memory CD45RA+ cells were excluded by CCR7 positive selection of CD45RO-negative cells. Genomic DNA from each subset was divided evenly over several immunoSEQ plates. Repertoires were generated with immunoSEQ multiplex PCR, while TCRdb's copy carries only in-frame clones and drops some. This sample has around 2,000,000 clones; roughly 95% occur once, and the top ten carry around 1.2%. Germline CDR1 MNHEY, CDR2 SVGAGI. V shed 10 bases and J shed 5 bases, with 8 bases lying between them. The CDR3 runs to 10 residues. The J gene is TRBJ1-2, the V gene TRBV6-5, with D perhaps matching TRBD1 (5 bases). The TCR was taken from a man aged 18 to 29 in good health. The specimen sequenced was naive CD8+ T cells sorted from blood. CDR3 bases: TGTGCCACTAAGGGGTATGGCTACACCTTC. As protein: CATKGYGYTF.